One sample yielded the 26 T cell receptor beta chains listed below, sequenced in a study of cytomegalovirus exposure and HLA in healthy donors. The PCR employed 60 Vbeta primers together with 13 Jbeta primers. The assay was immunoSEQ multiplex PCR, and TCRdb's table has in-frame clones only and misses some. This table holds 100,000 to 150,000 clones, roughly 80% found once. The sample was PBMCs. The receptors were gathered from a young man in good health and CMV-seronegative.

V usage is TRBV6-5 and J usage is TRBJ1-5, with 9 positions matching TRBD1. The junction had 6 bases not matched to a gene; V was cut back by 7 bases and J by 5 bases. This CDR3 region has 14 residues. In germline, CDR1 is MNHEY, CDR2 SVGAGI. The CDR3 DNA is TGTGCCAGCAAAAAGACAGGGGGGGATCAGCCCCAGCATTTT. Protein: CASKKTGGDQPQHF.

CDR3 in amino acids: CASSLADLLMNTEAFF. CDR3 in DNA: TGTGCCAGCAGTTTGGCCGATTTGTTGATGAACACTGAAGCTTTCTTT. J is TRBJ1-1 and V is TRBV28; D not certain. CDR1 and CDR2 from the germline V gene are MDHEN and SYDVKM. V lost 3 bases, J lost 0 bases, and 14 bases lay in between. This CDR3 is built from 16 residues.

The chain couples TRBV11-2 to TRBJ2-3; 10 nucleotides match TRBD2. Germline V CDR1 and CDR2: SGHAT, FQNNGV. The trim removed 4 bases at V and 7 bases at J, leaving 11 bases unmatched. This CDR3 has 16 amino acids. The CDR3 spells CASSSTQRGGRNTQYF. DNA of the CDR3: TGTGCCAGCAGCTCCACCCAGCGGGGGGGCAGGAATACGCAGTATTTT.

This clone was seen only once. This rearrangement joins TRBV15 to TRBJ2-3; TRBD2 agrees at 11 bases. The trim removed 5 bases at V and 1 base at J, leaving 5 bases unmatched. The CDR3 covers 16 residues. Germline lookup yields CDR1 LNHNV and CDR2 YYDKDF (reference sequence). CDR3 sequence: CATSGRLAGRTDTQYF. DNA for the CDR3: TGTGCCACCAGCGGCCGACTAGCGGGGCGCACAGATACGCAGTATTTT.

This chain joins TRBV2 and TRBJ2-7; possibly TRBD2 for D (5 bases). This CDR3 is built from 13 residues. Germline V gene data show CDR1 as SNHLY and CDR2 as FYNNEI. Trimming left V 2 bases short and J 9 bases short, with 14 bases between. CDR3: CASSESRSRGQYF. The CDR3 DNA is TGTGCCAGCAGTGAAAGCAGGTCTCGGGGGCAGTACTTC.

The V call is TRBV28, the J call TRBJ2-7, with D tentatively TRBD1 (5 bases). The CDR3 length is 14 residues. Trimming stripped 6 bases from V and 4 bases from J, with 16 bases between. Per the germline V gene, CDR1 is MDHEN and CDR2 is SYDVKM. DNA of the CDR3: TGTGCCAGCAGCCTGACAGTAAGAAGATACGAGCAGTACTTC. It encodes CASSLTVRRYEQYF.

This chain joins TRBV7-2 and TRBJ1-3, with D possibly matching TRBD1 (6 bases). V lost 0 bases, J lost 4 bases, and 7 bases lay in between. CDR1 is SGHTA, CDR2 FQGNSA, per germline. This CDR3 is built from 14 residues. CDR3 nucleotide sequence: TGTGCCAGCAGCTTAGCACAGGGAGGAAACACCATATATTTT. Encoded protein: CASSLAQGGNTIYF.

V gene TRBV19 combines with J gene TRBJ2-5; TRBD1 agrees at 7 bases. This CDR3 region has 17 residues. Germline lookup yields CDR1 LNHDA and CDR2 SQIVND (reference sequence). J lost 2 bases, V lost 5 bases, and 14 bases had no gene match. The CDR3 DNA is TGTGCCAGTAGTCAACTTGGGGGACAGCCCTCACAAGAGACCCAGTACTTC. Protein product: CASSQLGGQPSQETQYF.

Comments on this clone: One junction end does not reproduce the germline sequence, and a read error may be involved. The sample holds other DNA sequences that translate to the same CDR3. The chain combines TRBV27 with TRBJ1-2; 9 bases are shared with TRBD1. CDR1 is MNHEY and CDR2 is SMNVEV in the germline V gene (reference sequence). The length of the CDR3 is 13 residues. Written as DNA, the CDR3 is TGCGCCAGCCAGGGACAGGGAGGCTATGGCTACACCTTC. As protein: CASQGQGGYGYTF.

The gene calls are TRBV2 and TRBJ2-1; TRBD2 aligns across 8 bases. CDR3 size: 14 residues. The germline V gene has CDR1 SNHLY and CDR2 FYNNEI. Germline trimming cut 7 bases from V and 9 bases from J; bases unmatched to any gene: 11. CDR3 sequence (DNA): TGTGCCAGCATGGGGCGGGGGGCCAGGGCTGAGCAGTTCTTC. Protein product: CASMGRGARAEQFF.

V usage is TRBV15 and J usage is TRBJ2-7; the D is unclear. The CDR3 is 13 residues long. The ends were cut back, 1 base at V and 0 bases at J, with 4 bases in the middle. Germline V gives CDR1 LNHNV, CDR2 YYDKDF (reference sequence). CDR3 loop: CATSRGDSYEQYF. CDR3 DNA: TGTGCCACCAGCAGAGGAGACTCCTACGAGCAGTACTTC. The full variable domain, in which reference TRBV15 and TRBJ2-7 provide the parts outside the CDR3, is DAMVIQNPRYQVTQFGKPVTLSCSQTLNHNVMYWYQQKSSQAPKLLFHYYDKDFNNEADTPDNFQSRRPNTSFCFLDIRSPGLGDTAMYLCATSRGDSYEQYFGPGTRLTVT.

This clone was observed a single time. The chain recombines TRBV4-2 with TRBJ1-1, with D uncertain. Germline CDR1 and CDR2: LGHNA and YNFKEQ. The CDR3 consists of 14 residues. The V end was cut by 0 bases, the J end by 0 bases, with 5 bases between. The DNA for the CDR3 is TGTGCCAGCAGCCAAGATGCGATGAACACTGAAGCTTTCTTT. Residues: CASSQDAMNTEAFF.

V usage is TRBV9 and J usage is TRBJ2-3; TRBD1 is a possible D gene (6 bases). This CDR3 is built from 14 residues. V was trimmed by 4 bases and J by 4 bases, leaving 13 bases between them. Germline CDR1 and CDR2: SGDLS and YYNGEE. CDR3 loop: CASSPGGAADTQYF. CDR3 nucleotides: TGTGCCAGCAGCCCTGGGGGCGCGGCAGATACGCAGTATTTT.

In its sample, this clone was seen a few times. The chain is built from TRBV7-2 and TRBJ1-2, with D tentatively TRBD1 (5 bases). Germline-derived CDR1 and CDR2 are SGHTA and FQGNSA. The CDR3 is 15 amino acids. The germline V and J ends were trimmed by 1 base and 4 bases, with 13 bases remaining between them. This chain's CDR3 is CASSLGPAGSYGYTF. The CDR3 bases are TGTGCCAGCAGCTTAGGTCCCGCAGGGTCCTATGGCTACACCTTC.

This chain uses TRBV7-9 with TRBJ2-7; D possibly corresponds to TRBD1 (5 bases). CDR1 SEHNR and CDR2 FQNEAQ come from the germline V gene (reference sequence). This CDR3 comprises 14 residues. V shed 5 bases and J shed 3 bases, with 14 bases lying between them. The CDR3 here is CASSPPSGHYEQYF. CDR3 coding DNA: TGTGCCAGCAGCCCGCCGAGTGGACACTACGAGCAGTACTTC.

The chain has TRBV9 and TRBJ1-2, with D tentatively TRBD1 (6 bases). The germline CDR1 and CDR2 sequences are SGDLS and YYNGEE. Between the trimmed V and J ends, which lost 4 bases and 6 bases, there was a span of 22 bases. The CDR3 extends over 16 amino acids. The CDR3 reads CASSPTGGGLWDGYTF. CDR3 nucleotide sequence: TGTGCCAGCAGCCCTACTGGGGGGGGGCTCTGGGATGGCTACACCTTC.

The CDR3 is CASNSGQGYGYTF. As DNA, the CDR3 is TGTGCCAGCAACTCCGGACAGGGGTATGGCTACACCTTC. The rearrangement uses TRBV5-6 and TRBJ1-2; 9 nucleotides match TRBD1. J was trimmed by 5 bases and V by 6 bases; bases with no gene match: 5. The germline CDR1 and CDR2 sequences are SGHDT and YYEEEE. The CDR3 loop spans 13 amino acids.

In this sample, this clone turned up a few times. The gene calls are TRBV7-8 and TRBJ2-7; D gene ambiguous. V dropped 3 bases and J dropped 4 bases, with 4 bases sitting between them. The CDR3 runs 11 residues. Germline loops: CDR1 SGHVS, CDR2 FQNEAQ. CDR3 amino acids: CASSLEYEQYF. The DNA for the CDR3 is TGTGCCAGCAGCTTGGAGTACGAGCAGTACTTC. Full variable domain (rest looked up from reference TRBV7-8 and TRBJ2-7): GAGVSQSPRYKVAKRGQDVALRCDPISGHVSLFWYQQALGQGPEFLTYFQNEAQLDKSGLPSDRFFAERPEGSVSTLKIQRTQQEDSAVYLCASSLEYEQYFGPGTRLTVT.

On this clone: Distinct nucleotide sequences in the sample also encode this CDR3. The V gene is TRBV5-1, the J gene TRBJ2-3; 10 nucleotides line up with TRBD2. V dropped 0 bases and J dropped 4; count of bases not matched to a gene: 5. CDR3 length equals 16 residues. From germline, CDR1 is SGHRS and CDR2 YFSETQ. CDR3 region: CASSLVPSGGADTQYF. The CDR3 DNA follows: TGCGCCAGCAGCTTGGTTCCTAGCGGGGGTGCAGATACGCAGTATTTT.

This clone was recorded a few times. Other DNA sequences in the sample encode the same CDR3. This rearrangement joins TRBV6-6 to TRBJ2-7; D remains unclear. V gave up 5 bases and J gave up 4 bases, with 15 bases separating them. CDR1 is MNHNY, CDR2 SVGAGI, per germline (reference sequence). This CDR3 has 14 amino acids. In DNA, the CDR3 is TGTGCCAGCAGTATCGAGACTGCTGCATACGAGCAGTACTTC. Translating it yields CASSIETAAYEQYF.

This clone was observed a single time. This chain joins TRBV12-5 and TRBJ2-2, with D possibly being TRBD2 (5 bases). The CDR3 spans 17 residues. The V gene's germline CDR1 is LGHNT and CDR2 FRNRAP. Trimming shortened V by 2 bases and J by 5 bases, and 18 bases separated the two germline ends. DNA of the CDR3: TGTGCTAGTGGTTTGACCGCTGGGAGCTGGAGGACCGGGGAGCTGTTTTTT. It yields the protein CASGLTAGSWRTGELFF. Complete variable domain (other parts from reference TRBV12-5 and TRBJ2-2): DARVTQTPRHKVTEMGQEVTMRCQPILGHNTVFWYRQTMMQGLELLAYFRNRAPLDDSGMPKDRFSAEMPDATLATLKIQPSEPRDSAVYFCASGLTAGSWRTGELFFGEGSRLTVL.

This clone showed up just once. CDR3 amino acids: CASSPLSVSYEQYF. As DNA, the CDR3 is TGTGCCAGCTCACCACTCTCAGTGTCCTACGAGCAGTACTTC. This rearrangement joins TRBV18 to TRBJ2-7; D uncertain. This CDR3 spans 14 amino acids. In germline, CDR1 is KGHSH, CDR2 LQKENI. V lost 1 base to trimming and J lost 1 base, with 8 bases between them.

The chain uses TRBV11-2 and TRBJ1-1, with no clear D. This CDR3 spans 14 amino acids. Germline loops: CDR1 SGHAT, CDR2 FQNNGV. Trimming pared 3 bases from V and 4 bases from J, leaving 12 bases between. DNA for the CDR3: TGTGCCAGCAGCTTTTCGCGTCTACGCACTGAAGCTTTCTTT. It is translated as CASSFSRLRTEAFF.

This rearrangement joins TRBV7-2 to TRBJ2-3; 16 positions match TRBD2. The CDR3 has 16 amino acids. The germline gives CDR1 SGHTA, CDR2 FQGNSA. Trimming at V came to 6 bases and at J to 4 bases, leaving 4 bases not matched to a gene. The CDR3 sequence: CASRGLAGGPADTQYF. CDR3 sequence (DNA): TGTGCCAGCAGGGGACTAGCGGGGGGGCCTGCAGATACGCAGTATTTT.

The chain couples TRBV5-1 to TRBJ1-2; no firm D call. This CDR3 has 11 amino acids. Trimming left V 4 bases short and J 6 bases short, with 7 bases between. The germline V gene has CDR1 SGHRS and CDR2 YFSETQ. The CDR3 region is CASSNRDGYTF. In DNA, the CDR3 is TGCGCCAGCAGCAACCGAGATGGCTACACCTTC.

This clone was detected a few times. The chain recombines TRBV7-2 with TRBJ2-3; possibly TRBD2 for D (6 bases). This CDR3 has 15 residues. V lost 3 bases and J 2 bases, leaving 12 bases between the germline ends. Germline V gene lookup returns CDR1 SGHTA and CDR2 FQGNSA. The CDR3 sequence: CASSFGGKPTDTQYF. The DNA for the CDR3 is TGTGCCAGCAGCTTCGGGGGAAAACCCACAGATACGCAGTATTTT.